This is a list of T cell receptor beta chains from one sample in a study of Tregs in tolerant kidney transplant recipients. TCRdb keeps only in-frame clones here, not all; method: immunoSEQ multiplex PCR. The sample lists 75,000 to 100,000 clones, approximately 90% occurring once. The sequencing input was CD8+ T cells from blood. These receptors were obtained from a human donor in good health. CDR3s include the opening cysteine and the closing phenylalanine or tryptophan. D genes are given only for firm matches. Not all rows give a size; the values are once, few, many and, for expanded clones, a class.

v_call: TRBV10-3; clone_size: NA; d_call: NA; j_call: TRBJ1-1; cdr3_aa: CAISPPDSNTEAFF; cdr3_nt: TGTGCCATCAGTCCTCCGGACAGCAACACTGAAGCTTTCTTT
v_call: TRBV4-1; clone_size: NA; d_call: NA; j_call: TRBJ2-2; cdr3_aa: CASSQRQGGDTGELFF; cdr3_nt: TGCGCCAGCAGCCAAAGGCAGGGGGGCGACACCGGGGAGCTGTTTTTT
v_call: TRBV7-9; clone_size: NA; d_call: NA; j_call: TRBJ1-2; cdr3_aa: CASRGTGGVYGYTF; cdr3_nt: TGTGCCAGCAGGGGTACTGGCGGAGTCTATGGCTACACCTTC
v_call: TRBV2; clone_size: NA; d_call: NA; j_call: TRBJ2-2; cdr3_aa: CASSEANGELFF; cdr3_nt: TGTGCCAGCAGTGAGGCCAATGGGGAGCTGTTTTTT
v_call: TRBV5-1; clone_size: NA; d_call: NA; j_call: TRBJ1-6; cdr3_aa: CASSLAAVTGPNSPLHF; cdr3_nt: TGCGCCAGCAGCTTGGCCGCGGTGACAGGACCTAATTCACCCCTCCACTTT
v_call: TRBV10-3; clone_size: NA; d_call: TRBD1; j_call: TRBJ1-3; cdr3_aa: CAIQGGRNTIYF; cdr3_nt: TGTGCCATACAGGGGGGGAGAAACACCATATATTTT
v_call: TRBV5-1; clone_size: NA; d_call: TRBD1; j_call: TRBJ1-2; cdr3_aa: CASSLGQGADYGYTF; cdr3_nt: TGCGCCAGCAGCTTAGGACAGGGGGCGGACTATGGCTACACCTTC
v_call: TRBV6-6; clone_size: NA; d_call: TRBD1; j_call: TRBJ2-5; cdr3_aa: CASSAHRGRETQYF; cdr3_nt: TGTGCCAGCAGTGCACACAGGGGGAGGGAGACCCAGTACTTC
v_call: TRBV27; clone_size: NA; d_call: TRBD2; j_call: TRBJ2-7; cdr3_aa: CATGLAPSYEQYF; cdr3_nt: TGTGCCACCGGACTAGCGCCATCCTACGAGCAGTACTTC
v_call: TRBV19; clone_size: NA; d_call: NA; j_call: TRBJ1-1; cdr3_aa: CASSFEIEGTEAFF; cdr3_nt: TGTGCCAGTAGTTTCGAGATCGAAGGGACTGAAGCTTTCTTT
v_call: TRBV10-3; clone_size: NA; d_call: TRBD1; j_call: TRBJ2-7; cdr3_aa: CEPPGQGAYEQYF; cdr3_nt: TGTGAACCCCCGGGGCAGGGGGCCTACGAGCAGTACTTC
v_call: TRBV29-1; clone_size: NA; d_call: TRBD1; j_call: TRBJ1-2; cdr3_aa: CSVPGQGTDGYTF; cdr3_nt: TGCAGCGTTCCGGGACAGGGGACGGATGGCTACACCTTC
v_call: TRBV27; clone_size: NA; d_call: TRBD2; j_call: TRBJ2-1; cdr3_aa: CASSLLSGDRNEQFF; cdr3_nt: TGTGCCAGCAGCCTCTTGAGCGGGGACCGCAATGAGCAGTTCTTC
v_call: TRBV7-6; clone_size: NA; d_call: NA; j_call: TRBJ2-7; cdr3_aa: CASSLSPLGEQYF; cdr3_nt: TGTGCCAGCAGCTTATCCCCTCTAGGGGAGCAGTACTTC
v_call: TRBV25-1; clone_size: NA; d_call: NA; j_call: TRBJ2-6; cdr3_aa: CASSAWAVVRWSANVLTF; cdr3_nt: TGTGCCAGCAGTGCTTGGGCGGTTGTTCGATGGTCTGCCAACGTCCTGACTTTC
v_call: TRBV27; clone_size: NA; d_call: NA; j_call: TRBJ1-5; cdr3_aa: CASSLVHNQPQHF; cdr3_nt: TGTGCCAGCAGTTTAGTCCACAATCAGCCCCAGCATTTT
v_call: TRBV9; clone_size: NA; d_call: NA; j_call: TRBJ2-3; cdr3_aa: CASGWIQSTDTQYF; cdr3_nt: TGTGCCAGCGGATGGATACAGAGCACAGATACGCAGTATTTT
v_call: TRBV4-1; clone_size: NA; d_call: TRBD1; j_call: TRBJ1-2; cdr3_aa: CASSQVRQGGNGYTF; cdr3_nt: TGCGCCAGCAGCCAGGTTCGACAGGGTGGGAATGGCTACACCTTC
v_call: TRBV18; clone_size: NA; d_call: TRBD1; j_call: TRBJ2-7; cdr3_aa: CASSEGGRSYEQYF; cdr3_nt: TGTGCCAGCTCGGAAGGGGGCCGATCCTACGAGCAGTACTTC
v_call: TRBV6-5; clone_size: NA; d_call: NA; j_call: TRBJ1-2; cdr3_aa: CASSWQGGSGYGYTF; cdr3_nt: TGTGCCAGCAGTTGGCAGGGCGGCTCTGGCTATGGCTACACCTTC
v_call: TRBV5-4; clone_size: NA; d_call: TRBD1; j_call: TRBJ1-5; cdr3_aa: CASSFIPSSDRGRNQPQHF; cdr3_nt: TGTGCCAGCAGCTTTATCCCGTCAAGCGACAGGGGGAGGAATCAGCCCCAGCATTTT
v_call: TRBV6-1; clone_size: NA; d_call: TRBD1; j_call: TRBJ2-7; cdr3_aa: CASTPGGTGGYEQYF; cdr3_nt: TGTGCCAGCACCCCTGGGGGGACAGGGGGTTACGAGCAGTACTTC
v_call: TRBV5-4; clone_size: NA; d_call: NA; j_call: TRBJ1-1; cdr3_aa: CASSFQGGNTEAFF; cdr3_nt: TGTGCCAGCAGCTTTCAAGGGGGGAACACTGAAGCTTTCTTT
v_call: TRBV7-9; clone_size: NA; d_call: NA; j_call: TRBJ2-3; cdr3_aa: CASSSSPETDTQYF; cdr3_nt: TGTGCCAGCAGCTCGAGCCCGGAGACAGATACGCAGTATTTT
v_call: TRBV11-2; clone_size: once; d_call: TRBD1; j_call: TRBJ2-7; cdr3_aa: CASSLGRGTGGFEQYF; cdr3_nt: TGTGCCAGCAGCTTAGGAAGAGGGACAGGGGGTTTCGAGCAGTACTTC
v_call: TRBV9; clone_size: NA; d_call: NA; j_call: TRBJ2-1; cdr3_aa: CASSPLDPGGFF; cdr3_nt: TGTGCCAGCAGCCCCCTGGATCCTGGAGGGTTCTTC
v_call: TRBV11-2; clone_size: NA; d_call: TRBD1; j_call: TRBJ1-6; cdr3_aa: CASSLGDSNSPLHF; cdr3_nt: TGTGCCAGCAGCTTAGGGGACAGTAATTCACCCCTCCACTTT
v_call: TRBV7-9; clone_size: NA; d_call: TRBD2; j_call: TRBJ2-1; cdr3_aa: CASSYQASGRLNEQFF; cdr3_nt: TGTGCCAGCAGCTACCAGGCTAGCGGGAGATTAAATGAGCAGTTCTTC
v_call: TRBV13; clone_size: once; d_call: TRBD1; j_call: TRBJ2-6; cdr3_aa: CASSGTGAGANVLTF; cdr3_nt: TGTGCCAGCAGCGGGACAGGGGCTGGGGCCAACGTCCTGACTTTC
v_call: TRBV4-1; clone_size: NA; d_call: NA; j_call: TRBJ1-5; cdr3_aa: CASSQGGVGSNQPQHF; cdr3_nt: TGCGCCAGCAGCCAAGGGGGGGTTGGGAGCAATCAGCCCCAGCATTTT
v_call: TRBV27; clone_size: NA; d_call: NA; j_call: TRBJ1-1; cdr3_aa: CASSLTGRDTEAFF; cdr3_nt: TGTGCCAGCAGTCTTACAGGGCGGGACACTGAAGCTTTCTTT
v_call: TRBV5-4; clone_size: NA; d_call: NA; j_call: TRBJ2-3; cdr3_aa: CASSFDSTYTQYF; cdr3_nt: TGTGCCAGCAGCTTTGACTCGACTTACACGCAGTATTTT
v_call: TRBV7-9; clone_size: NA; d_call: TRBD2; j_call: TRBJ2-5; cdr3_aa: CASSPLAGPYQETQYF; cdr3_nt: TGTGCCAGCAGCCCACTAGCGGGGCCGTACCAAGAGACCCAGTACTTC
v_call: TRBV9; clone_size: NA; d_call: NA; j_call: TRBJ1-2; cdr3_aa: CASSVGGYGYTF; cdr3_nt: TGTGCCAGCAGCGTAGGCGGCTATGGCTACACCTTC
v_call: TRBV10-2; clone_size: NA; d_call: NA; j_call: TRBJ2-7; cdr3_aa: CASSEYYEQYF; cdr3_nt: TGCGCCAGCAGCGAATACTACGAGCAGTACTTC
v_call: TRBV27; clone_size: NA; d_call: NA; j_call: TRBJ2-1; cdr3_aa: CASSPSRTYRYNEQFF; cdr3_nt: TGTGCCAGCAGTCCTAGCAGGACGTACCGCTACAATGAGCAGTTCTTC
v_call: TRBV7-2; clone_size: NA; d_call: NA; j_call: TRBJ2-1; cdr3_aa: CASSPGTTYNEQFF; cdr3_nt: TGTGCCAGCAGCCCGGGTACCACCTACAATGAGCAGTTCTTC
v_call: TRBV6-4; clone_size: NA; d_call: NA; j_call: TRBJ2-3; cdr3_aa: CASRGGRNADTQYF; cdr3_nt: TGTGCCAGCAGAGGAGGTCGAAACGCAGATACGCAGTATTTT
v_call: TRBV7-9; clone_size: few; d_call: NA; j_call: TRBJ1-2; cdr3_aa: CASSLGDGYTF; cdr3_nt: TGTGCCAGCAGCTTAGGGGATGGCTACACCTTC
v_call: TRBV10-1; clone_size: few; d_call: TRBD2; j_call: TRBJ2-2; cdr3_aa: CASSEKRGYTGELFF; cdr3_nt: TGCGCCAGCAGTGAAAAGCGGGGATACACCGGGGAGCTGTTTTTT
v_call: TRBV30; clone_size: NA; d_call: NA; j_call: TRBJ1-5; cdr3_aa: CAWSVLGRKDQPQHF; cdr3_nt: TGTGCCTGGAGTGTATTGGGCCGGAAAGATCAGCCCCAGCATTTT
v_call: TRBV27; clone_size: NA; d_call: NA; j_call: TRBJ2-7; cdr3_aa: CASSSGKVHEQYF; cdr3_nt: TGTGCCAGCAGCTCAGGGAAGGTGCACGAGCAGTACTTC
v_call: TRBV2; clone_size: NA; d_call: NA; j_call: TRBJ2-1; cdr3_aa: CASTIKPYSYNEQFF; cdr3_nt: TGTGCCAGCACCATAAAACCGTACTCCTACAATGAGCAGTTCTTC
v_call: TRBV2; clone_size: NA; d_call: NA; j_call: TRBJ1-1; cdr3_aa: CASSDHEAFF; cdr3_nt: TGTGCCAGCAGTGACCATGAAGCTTTCTTT
v_call: TRBV27; clone_size: NA; d_call: NA; j_call: TRBJ2-2; cdr3_aa: CASGPNTGELFF; cdr3_nt: TGTGCCAGCGGTCCGAACACCGGGGAGCTGTTTTTT
v_call: TRBV11-2; clone_size: NA; d_call: TRBD2; j_call: TRBJ2-1; cdr3_aa: CASSLDLGTSGRAYNEQFF; cdr3_nt: TGTGCCAGCAGCTTAGATCTTGGGACTAGCGGGAGGGCATACAATGAGCAGTTCTTC
v_call: TRBV5-1; clone_size: NA; d_call: NA; j_call: TRBJ1-6; cdr3_aa: CASSLEQDPTRYNSPLHF; cdr3_nt: TGCGCCAGCAGCTTGGAACAGGACCCGACGAGATATAATTCACCCCTCCACTTT
v_call: TRBV10-3; clone_size: NA; d_call: NA; j_call: TRBJ2-1; cdr3_aa: CAISVGMGWNEQFF; cdr3_nt: TGTGCCATCAGTGTTGGTATGGGGTGGAATGAGCAGTTCTTC
v_call: TRBV21-1; clone_size: NA; d_call: NA; j_call: TRBJ2-6; cdr3_aa: CASSVTGLSGANVLTF; cdr3_nt: TGTGCCAGCAGTGTGACAGGACTCTCTGGGGCCAACGTCCTGACTTTC
v_call: TRBV13; clone_size: NA; d_call: NA; j_call: TRBJ2-7; cdr3_aa: CASSFEGYYEQYF; cdr3_nt: TGTGCCAGCAGCTTCGAGGGGTACTACGAGCAGTACTTC